One sample yielded the 10 T cell receptor beta chains listed below, sequenced in a study of T cell repertoires in cytomegalovirus infection (dated by TCRdb to about 2019). TCRdb names Illumina HiSeq 1500 as the instrument used. Through fastp at Q25 and MiXCR, TCRdb rebuilt clones from the public reads, retaining in-frame beta chains. Rows merge per CDR3 protein into single entries with the most common DNA and genes. In all, the sample holds hundreds of thousands of distinct CDR3 sequences, and roughly 16% of those were seen once. The ten largest make up around 11% of the sample. Sequenced sample: PBMCs. These receptor sequences come from a human donor in good health (CMV status not recorded). Some clones in this sample may be carry-over from other donors' samples.

This clonotype occurred many times. The chain combines TRBV7-2 with TRBJ2-5, with 11 bases that match TRBD1. Germline loops: CDR1 SGHTA, CDR2 FQGNSA. The CDR3 is 17 residues long. The V segment lost 5 bases and the J segment 2 bases; nucleotides outside the gene matches: 10. CDR3 in DNA: TGTGCCAGCAGCCTCCTAGGACAGGGGGCTAAACAAGAGACCCAGTACTTC. This encodes CASSLLGQGAKQETQYF. Drawing the rest from reference TRBV7-2 and TRBJ2-5, the complete variable domain is GAGVSQSPSNKVTEKGKDVELRCDPISGHTALYWYRQSLGQGLEFLIYFQGNSAPDKSGLPSDRFSAERTGGSVSTLTIQRTQQEDSAVYLCASSLLGQGAKQETQYFGPGTRLLVL.

This clonotype has a count of ten or more. The chain uses TRBV12-3 or TRBV12-4 and TRBJ2-1; D unclear. This CDR3 has 17 residues. The V end was cut by 4 bases, the J end by 4 bases, with 20 bases between. CDR3 sequence: CASSSRLTPKGYNEQFF. Here the CDR3 DNA reads TGTGCCAGCAGTTCCCGTTTAACACCTAAAGGTTACAATGAGCAGTTCTTC.

The J gene is TRBJ1-6, the V gene TRBV20-1; 8 bases are a match to TRBD1. Germline V gives CDR1 DFQATT, CDR2 SNEGSKA (reference sequence). The CDR3 totals 15 residues. The V and J ends lost 1 base and 10 bases, in that order; junction bases with no gene match: 9. The CDR3, as DNA: TGCAGTGCTAGAGTGACAGGGGCCCTTGGGTCACCCCTCCACTTT. Translation gives CSARVTGALGSPLHF.

This clonotype was found a few times. This chain uses TRBV2 with TRBJ2-7; D remains ambiguous. The V end was cut by 6 bases, the J end by 3 bases, with 15 bases between. This CDR3 contains 14 residues. Germline CDR1 SNHLY, CDR2 FYNNEI. CDR3 residues: CASRLPVLGYEQYF. DNA of the CDR3: TGTGCCAGCAGGCTTCCTGTTTTGGGCTACGAGCAGTACTTC.

This clonotype has ten or more counts. The CDR3 DNA follows: TGTGCCAGCAGCCAAGTTGGAACCTACGAGCAGTACTTC. Protein sequence: CASSQVGTYEQYF. The chain couples TRBV4-2 to TRBJ2-7, with no clear D. V was shortened by 1 base and J by 2 bases, with 6 bases between the two germline ends. This CDR3 is built from 13 residues. CDR1 LGHNA and CDR2 YNFKEQ come from the germline V gene.

This CDR3 is CASGQGIFGNTIYF. The CDR3 region has the DNA TGTGCTAGTGGGCAAGGGATTTTCGGAAACACCATATATTTT. The V gene is TRBV12-5, the J gene TRBJ1-3; no firm D call. This CDR3 has 14 amino acids. V lost 6 bases and J 4 bases, leaving 13 bases between the germline ends. Looked up from germline, CDR1 is LGHNT and CDR2 is FRNRAP.

The sample holds a few counts of this clonotype. The chain recombines TRBV12-3 or TRBV12-4 with TRBJ1-1; 9 bases line up with TRBD1. After removal of 4 bases from V and 5 bases from J, the junction contained 5 bases not matched to a gene. CDR3 length: 14 amino acids. This chain's CDR3 is CASSSTGTGTEAFF. CDR3 in DNA: TGTGCCAGCAGTTCGACCGGGACAGGGACTGAAGCTTTCTTT.

V is TRBV19 and J is TRBJ1-5, with TRBD1 identical over 8 bases. J gave up 5 bases and V 3 bases, and 15 bases lay outside the gene matches. The CDR3 consists of 18 residues. Germline CDR1 reads LNHDA; CDR2 reads SQIVND (reference sequence). CDR3 DNA sequence: TGTGCCAGTAGTATCACCCAGGGGGCGTTTGTTGGGGATCAGCCCCAGCATTTT. Its translation: CASSITQGAFVGDQPQHF.

The genes are TRBV12-3 or TRBV12-4 and TRBJ1-4; D remains ambiguous. V shed 6 bases and J shed 10 bases, with 12 bases lying between them. This CDR3 region has 12 residues. The CDR3 coding sequence is TGTGCCAGCAGCCCCCTTGCAGGAAAACTGTTTTTT. Translated, it gives CASSPLAGKLFF.

Many counts were recorded for this clonotype. The rearrangement joins TRBV28 to TRBJ1-2; D is unclear. In germline, CDR1 is MDHEN, CDR2 SYDVKM. The CDR3 loop spans 11 amino acids. V was cut by 4 bases and J by 8 bases, with 8 bases left in between. CDR3 sequence (DNA): TGTGCCAGCAGTTCCCCTCGCGGCTACACCTTC. Translation gives CASSSPRGYTF.